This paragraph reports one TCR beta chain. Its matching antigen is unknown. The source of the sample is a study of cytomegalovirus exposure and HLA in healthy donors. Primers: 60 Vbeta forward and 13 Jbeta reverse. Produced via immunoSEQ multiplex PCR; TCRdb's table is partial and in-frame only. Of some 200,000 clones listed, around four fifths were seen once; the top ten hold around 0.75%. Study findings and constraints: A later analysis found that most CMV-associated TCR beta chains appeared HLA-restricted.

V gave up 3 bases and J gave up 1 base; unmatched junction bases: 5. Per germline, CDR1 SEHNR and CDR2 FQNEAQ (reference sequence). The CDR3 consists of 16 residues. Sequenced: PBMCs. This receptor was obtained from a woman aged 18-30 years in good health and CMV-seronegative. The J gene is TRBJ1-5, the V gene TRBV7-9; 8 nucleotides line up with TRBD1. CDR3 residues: CASSFWTGTSNQPQHF. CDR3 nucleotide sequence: TGTGCCAGCAGCTTTTGGACAGGGACGAGCAATCAGCCCCAGCATTTT.